Sequencing of this T cell receptor (beta chain) was carried out in a study of CD8 T cells in ankylosing spondylitis. Study-wide results and caveats: According to the report, clones linked to the disease were significantly enriched in matched synovial fluid samples taken from ankylosing spondylitis patients. Made up of eight highly homologous variants, a TCR beta motif appeared characteristic of ankylosing spondylitis blood.

As the method for making TCR beta libraries, quantitative 5'-RACE with molecular barcodes was used. TCRdb redid the calling of the 5' RACE reads with MiXCR, one entry per CDR3 protein. The table includes some 840,000 distinct CDR3 sequences, 10% to 15% detected once. CDR1 is MNHNS, CDR2 SASEGT, per germline. V lost 7 bases and J 3 bases, leaving 16 bases between the germline ends. The CDR3 is 15 residues long. This clonotype was counted only a few times. What it binds is not known. Sequencing was performed on blood, either unsorted or a sorted T cell fraction (not recorded which). This chain joins TRBV6-1 and TRBJ2-1; D gene ambiguous. This TCR derives from a male donor with ankylosing spondylitis. CDR3 nucleotides: TGTGCCAGCACCTTAGTTGGCGTTGGCTACAATGAGCAGTTCTTC. This gives the protein CASTLVGVGYNEQFF.